This TCR beta chain was retrieved from a study of T cells in Graves' hyperthyroidism and ophthalmopathy. About the study: Before any treatment, at initial diagnosis, peripheral blood was collected.

Notes on the study in general: Ophthalmopathy stood apart from stable hyperthyroidism in a 13 V-J model.

When ophthalmopathy did not progress within 18 months, Graves' hyperthyroidism was considered stable. PBMCs were obtained from 10 ml fresh peripheral blood. This clonotype was counted many times. As yet, its antigen is unknown. The CDR3 extends over 16 amino acids. The V gene lost 5 bases and the J gene lost 0 bases, with 13 bases spanning the gap. Amplification yielded TCR beta CDR3 regions, with RNA transcripts as the source. TCR CDR3 underwent first-round RT-PCR with the HTBI primer set. TCRdb redid the calling of the multiplex PCR reads with MiXCR, one entry per CDR3 protein. The sample shows under 350,000 distinct CDR3 sequences, roughly a fifth of them seen only once.

The TCR sequence derives from a woman between 50 and 59 years old with Graves' hyperthyroidism. The sequencing input was blood. The chain is built from TRBV12-3 or TRBV12-4 and TRBJ2-2; D tentatively fits TRBD1 or TRBD2 (5 bases each). The CDR3 here is CASSGALGANTGELFF. For the CDR3, the DNA is TGTGCCAGCAGTGGGGCGTTGGGGGCGAACACCGGGGAGCTGTTTTTT.